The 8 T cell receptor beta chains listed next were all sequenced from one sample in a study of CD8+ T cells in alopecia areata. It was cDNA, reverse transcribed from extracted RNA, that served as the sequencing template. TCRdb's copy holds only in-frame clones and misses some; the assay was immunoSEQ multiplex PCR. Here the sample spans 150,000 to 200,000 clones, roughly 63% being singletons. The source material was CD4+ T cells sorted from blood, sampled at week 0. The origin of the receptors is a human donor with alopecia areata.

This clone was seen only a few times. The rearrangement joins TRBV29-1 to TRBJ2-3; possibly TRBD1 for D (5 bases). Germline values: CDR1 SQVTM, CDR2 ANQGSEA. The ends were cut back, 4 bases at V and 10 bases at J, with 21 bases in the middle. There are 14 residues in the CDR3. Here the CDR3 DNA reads TGCAGCGTTGTGGGGCAGTCGGCAGGTAACCCGCAGTATTTT. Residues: CSVVGQSAGNPQYF.

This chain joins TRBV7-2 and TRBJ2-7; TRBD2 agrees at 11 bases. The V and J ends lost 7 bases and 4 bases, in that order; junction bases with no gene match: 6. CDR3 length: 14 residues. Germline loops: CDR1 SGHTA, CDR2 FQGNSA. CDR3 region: CASTFSGGAYEQYF. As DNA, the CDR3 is TGTGCCAGCACCTTTAGCGGGGGGGCATACGAGCAGTACTTC.

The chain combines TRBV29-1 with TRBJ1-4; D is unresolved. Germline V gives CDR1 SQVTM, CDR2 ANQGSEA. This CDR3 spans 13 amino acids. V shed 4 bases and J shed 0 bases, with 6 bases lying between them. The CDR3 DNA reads TGCAGCGTTGGGGCCGCAACTAATGAAAAACTGTTTTTT. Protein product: CSVGAATNEKLFF.

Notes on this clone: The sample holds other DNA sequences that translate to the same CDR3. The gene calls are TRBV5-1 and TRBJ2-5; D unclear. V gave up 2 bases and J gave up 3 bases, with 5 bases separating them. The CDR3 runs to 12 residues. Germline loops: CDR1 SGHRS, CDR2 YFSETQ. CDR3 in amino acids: CASSFGEETQYF. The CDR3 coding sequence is TGCGCCAGCAGCTTCGGCGAAGAGACCCAGTACTTC.

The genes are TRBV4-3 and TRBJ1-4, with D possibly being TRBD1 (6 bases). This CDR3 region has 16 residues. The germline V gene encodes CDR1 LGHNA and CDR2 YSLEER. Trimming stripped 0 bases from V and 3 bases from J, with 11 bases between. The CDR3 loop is CASSQDLNRANEKLFF. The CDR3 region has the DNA TGCGCCAGCAGCCAAGATCTAAACAGGGCTAATGAAAAACTGTTTTTT.

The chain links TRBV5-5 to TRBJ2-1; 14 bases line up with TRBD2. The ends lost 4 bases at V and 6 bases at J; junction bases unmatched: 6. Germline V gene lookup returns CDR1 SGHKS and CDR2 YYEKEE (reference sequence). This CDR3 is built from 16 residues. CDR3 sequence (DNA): TGTGCCAGCAGCCCCGGACTAGCGGGGGGTCCCAATGAGCAGTTCTTC. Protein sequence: CASSPGLAGGPNEQFF.

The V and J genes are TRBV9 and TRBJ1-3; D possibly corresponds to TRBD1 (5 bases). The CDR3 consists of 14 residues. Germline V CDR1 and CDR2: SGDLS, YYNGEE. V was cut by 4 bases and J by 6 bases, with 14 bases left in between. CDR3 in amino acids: CASSFDRGPNTIYF. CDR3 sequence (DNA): TGTGCCAGCAGCTTCGACAGAGGGCCAAACACCATATATTTT.

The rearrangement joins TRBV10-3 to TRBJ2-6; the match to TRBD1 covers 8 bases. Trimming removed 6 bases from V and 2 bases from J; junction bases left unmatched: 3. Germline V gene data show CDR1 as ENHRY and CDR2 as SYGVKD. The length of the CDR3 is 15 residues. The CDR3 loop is CAIRETGAGANVLTF. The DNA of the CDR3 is TGTGCCATCAGGGAGACAGGGGCTGGGGCCAACGTCCTGACTTTC.